The 6 T cell receptor beta chains reported below all come from one sample, sequenced in a study of cytomegalovirus exposure and HLA in healthy donors. PCR was performed using 60 Vbeta and 13 Jbeta primers. Assay used: immunoSEQ multiplex PCR; TCRdb lists only in-frame clones, some missing. This table holds approximately 260,000 clones, about nine tenths found once. Sequenced material: PBMCs. The receptors stem from a girl aged 2 to 10 in good health and CMV-seronegative.

This chain's CDR3 is CASSPTGPYEQYF. The CDR3 DNA reads TGTGCCAGCAGCCCGACAGGTCCCTACGAGCAGTACTTC. The genes are TRBV28 and TRBJ2-7; the D gene is possibly TRBD1 (6 bases). Deletions cut 6 bases from V and 2 bases from J, with 11 bases between. There are 13 residues in the CDR3. Germline-derived CDR1 and CDR2 are MDHEN and SYDVKM.

The chain recombines TRBV27 with TRBJ2-1, with 7 bases aligning to TRBD1. CDR1 is MNHEY and CDR2 is SMNVEV in the germline V gene (reference sequence). The length of the CDR3 is 15 residues. With 3 bases clipped from V and 4 bases from J, the junction kept 6 bases outside the gene matches. The chain's CDR3 is CASSFGTVAYNEQFF. CDR3 nucleotide sequence: TGTGCCAGCAGTTTCGGGACAGTTGCGTACAATGAGCAGTTCTTC.

This clone was detected only a few times. V is TRBV14 and J is TRBJ1-1; no reliable D call. Trimming left V 1 base short and J 3 bases short, with 6 bases between. The CDR3 consists of 13 residues. Germline CDR1 is SGHDN and CDR2 is FVKESK. The CDR3 spells CASSQASDTEAFF. The CDR3 bases are TGTGCCAGCAGCCAAGCTTCGGACACTGAAGCTTTCTTT.

This clone was picked up a small number of times. The rearrangement links TRBV5-6 to TRBJ2-7; 7 positions agree with TRBD1. J was trimmed by 0 bases and V by 0 bases; bases with no gene match: 0. Looked up from germline, CDR1 is SGHDT and CDR2 is YYEEEE. The CDR3 runs 14 residues. CDR3 amino acids: CASSLAGGSYEQYF. CDR3 coding DNA: TGTGCCAGCAGCTTGGCAGGGGGCTCCTACGAGCAGTACTTC.

This chain joins TRBV6-6 and TRBJ2-1; possible D gene TRBD2, 6 bases. The CDR3 spans 14 residues. Trimming cost V 0 bases and J 11 bases, with 14 bases left between them. The germline V gene has CDR1 MNHNY and CDR2 SVGAGI (reference sequence). CDR3 sequence (DNA): TGTGCCAGCAGTTACTCGATGGGGGAGGCCCAGCAGTTCTTC. It encodes CASSYSMGEAQQFF.

CDR3 DNA sequence: TGTGCCAGCAAAGGCGGGGAGACCCAGTACTTC. As protein: CASKGGETQYF. The chain links TRBV28 to TRBJ2-5; possible D gene TRBD2, 5 bases. Looked up from germline, CDR1 is MDHEN and CDR2 is SYDVKM. With 7 bases removed from V and 5 bases from J, the gap between germline ends came to 8 bases. This CDR3 is built from 11 residues.